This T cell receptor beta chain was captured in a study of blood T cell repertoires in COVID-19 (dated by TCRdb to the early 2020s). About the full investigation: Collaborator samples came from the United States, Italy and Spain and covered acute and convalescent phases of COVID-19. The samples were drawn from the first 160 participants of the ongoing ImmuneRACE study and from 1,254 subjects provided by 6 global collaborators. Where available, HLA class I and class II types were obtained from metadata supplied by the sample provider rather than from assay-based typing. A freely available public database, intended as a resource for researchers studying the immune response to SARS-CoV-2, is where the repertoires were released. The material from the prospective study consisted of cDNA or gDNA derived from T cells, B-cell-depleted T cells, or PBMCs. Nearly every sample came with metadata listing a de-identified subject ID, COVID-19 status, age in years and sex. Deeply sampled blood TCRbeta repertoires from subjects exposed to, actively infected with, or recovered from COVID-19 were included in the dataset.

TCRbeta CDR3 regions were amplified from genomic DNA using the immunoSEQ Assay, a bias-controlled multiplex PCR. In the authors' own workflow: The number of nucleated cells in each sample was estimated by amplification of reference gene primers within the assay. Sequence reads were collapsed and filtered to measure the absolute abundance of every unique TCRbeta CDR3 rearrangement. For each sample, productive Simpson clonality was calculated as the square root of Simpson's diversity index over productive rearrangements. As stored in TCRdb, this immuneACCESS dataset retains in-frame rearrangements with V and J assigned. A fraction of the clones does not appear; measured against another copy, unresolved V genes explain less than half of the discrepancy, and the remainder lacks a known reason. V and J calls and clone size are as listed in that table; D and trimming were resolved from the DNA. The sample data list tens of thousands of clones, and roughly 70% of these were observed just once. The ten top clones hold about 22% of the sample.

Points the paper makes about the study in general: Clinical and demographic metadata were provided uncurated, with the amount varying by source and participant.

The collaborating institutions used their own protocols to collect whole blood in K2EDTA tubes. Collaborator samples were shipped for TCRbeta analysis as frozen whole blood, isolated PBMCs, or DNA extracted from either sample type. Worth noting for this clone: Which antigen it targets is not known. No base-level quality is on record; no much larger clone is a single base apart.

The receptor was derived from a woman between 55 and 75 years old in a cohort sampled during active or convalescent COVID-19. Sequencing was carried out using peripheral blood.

The CDR3 reads as follows: CASGPGGSGELFF. The DNA reads as follows: TGTGCCAGCGGTCCGGGGGGGAGCGGGGAGCTGTTTTTT. The rearrangement combines TRBV6-5 with TRBJ2-2; 8 junctional bases match TRBD2. As encoded in the germline V gene, CDR1 is MNHEY while CDR2 is SVGAGI. From its cysteine to its phenylalanine, the CDR3 spans 13 amino acids. Of all the DNA, just the CDR3 is kept, 39 bases in frame from base 1. Germline trimming: 8 bases from V, 7 bases from J; junction bases outside gene matches: 6.